Detailed here is one T cell receptor (beta chain). It lacks a known antigen. The record has no base qualities; no much larger clone is one base away. The CDR3 holds 14 amino acids from the cysteine to the phenylalanine. Only CDR3 DNA remains: 42 bases, in frame from the first base. V loses 5 bases, J loses 7 bases, and the germline ends lie 17 bases apart. The germline V gene encodes CDR1 GTSNPN and CDR2 SVGIG (reference sequence). TCRbeta CDR3 regions were amplified from genomic DNA by means of the immunoSEQ Assay, a bias-controlled multiplex PCR. Turning to the authors' computational methods: Nucleated cell counts per sample were estimated from amplification of reference gene primers within the assay. Sequence reads were collapsed and filtered to measure the absolute abundance of every unique TCRbeta CDR3 rearrangement. Productive Simpson clonality was computed per sample as the square root of Simpson's diversity index over productive rearrangements. Imported from immuneACCESS, the table was reduced by TCRdb to in-frame sequences with V and J called. These copies leave out some clones; in studies compared against another copy, an unresolved V gene accounts for under half, and the cause of the remainder is not known. That table is the source of V, J and clone size, and D and trimming were worked out from the DNA. Here the sample has approximately 140,000 clones; about 80% occur a single time. 5% to 7.5% of the sample comes from the top ten.

Whole blood was collected in K2EDTA tubes by collaborating institutions according to the institutions' own protocols. Collaborator samples were shipped for TCRbeta analysis as frozen whole blood, isolated PBMCs, or DNA extracted from either sample type. This specimen belongs to a study of blood T cell repertoires in COVID-19 (TCRdb year 2020). About the study as a whole: Samples from collaborators originated in the United States, Italy and Spain and spanned both the acute and convalescent phases of COVID-19. The samples were drawn from the first 160 participants of the ongoing ImmuneRACE study and from some 1,300 subjects provided by 6 global collaborators. Nearly every sample came with metadata listing a de-identified subject ID, COVID-19 status, age in years and sex. The repertoires were released in a freely available public database meant as a resource for research on the immune response to SARS-CoV-2. Subjects who had been exposed to COVID-19, were actively infected with it, or had recovered from it provided the deeply sampled blood TCRbeta repertoires that made up the dataset. Where HLA class I and class II types were available, the types were taken from metadata supplied by the sample provider, not from assay-based typing. The material from the prospective study consisted of cDNA or gDNA derived from T cells, B-cell-depleted T cells, or PBMCs. Study-wide findings and limitations: How much clinical and demographic metadata was included differed by source and by participant, and the metadata was provided uncurated.

This sequence uses TRBV30 and TRBJ1-4, and possibly TRBD1, on 5 matching bases. The sequenced sample was peripheral blood. The receptor was derived from a human donor in a cohort sampled during active COVID-19. The DNA reads TGTGCCTGGGGGCGTGGGGGGACGACTGAAAAACTGTTTTTT. The resulting protein is CAWGRGGTTEKLFF. The reference TRBV30 and TRBJ1-4 proteins fill in what lies around the CDR3, so the full variable domain reads SQTIHQWPATLVQPVGSPLSLECTVEGTSNPNLYWYRQAAGRGLQLLFYSVGIGQISSEVPQNLSASRPQDRQFILSSKKLLLSDSGFYLCAWGRGGTTEKLFFGSGTQLSVL.